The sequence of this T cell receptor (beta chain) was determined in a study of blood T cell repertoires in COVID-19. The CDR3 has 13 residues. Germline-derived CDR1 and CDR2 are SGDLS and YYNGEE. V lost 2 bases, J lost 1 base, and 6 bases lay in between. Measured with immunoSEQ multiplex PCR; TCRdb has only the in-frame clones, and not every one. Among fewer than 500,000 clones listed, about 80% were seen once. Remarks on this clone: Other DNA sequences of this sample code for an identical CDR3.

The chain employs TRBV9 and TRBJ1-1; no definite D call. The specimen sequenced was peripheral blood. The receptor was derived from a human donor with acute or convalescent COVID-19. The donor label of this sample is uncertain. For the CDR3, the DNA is TGTGCCAGCAGCGTGACGGGGAACACTGAAGCTTTCTTT. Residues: CASSVTGNTEAFF.